These 23 T cell receptor beta chains were sequenced from one sample in a study of T-cell reconstitution after alpha-beta-depleted transplantation in children listed by TCRdb under 2016. Interpreted using the paper, the treatment or condition label stands for: allogeneic hematopoietic cell transplantation with graft depleted of TCRalphabeta T cells and CD19 B cells. Library creation used PCR. The reads were generated on an Illumina HiSeq 2500. TCR library preparation used molecular barcoding, with unique molecular identifiers applied to normalize quantification of the TCRbeta repertoire. TCRdb reanalyzed the raw reads on its own, using fastp at Q25 for trimming and MiXCR for clone calling, and kept in-frame beta chains. Identical CDR3 proteins give one entry, which carries the most common genes and DNA. The sample table holds roughly 490,000 distinct CDR3 sequences, of which roughly 10% were seen once. 14% of the sample is held by the ten biggest clonotypes.

The sequences come from PBMCs, mostly from graft donor cells, collected 180 days after TCRalphabeta/CD19-depleted stem cell transplant. These receptor sequences come from a female patient aged 2-9 years who had a stem cell transplant for aplastic anemia, so the T cells may come from the graft donor.

The V gene is TRBV28, the J gene TRBJ2-6; D could derive from TRBD1 or TRBD2 (7 bases each). There are 16 residues in the CDR3. Per the germline V gene, CDR1 is MDHEN and CDR2 is SYDVKM. The ends were cut back, 3 bases at V and 5 bases at J, with 14 bases in the middle. The CDR3 region has the DNA TGTGCCAGCAGTTTTCCAGGGGGGGTTAGGGCCAACGTCCTGACTTTC. Translated, it gives CASSFPGGVRANVLTF.

This clonotype was seen a handful of times. The chain couples TRBV15 to TRBJ2-1; tentative D call: TRBD2 (7 bases). The CDR3 runs 15 residues. The germline CDR1 and CDR2 sequences are LNHNV and YYDKDF (reference sequence). V was trimmed by 6 bases and J by 2 bases, leaving 14 bases between them. The CDR3 protein is CATRGALAPYNEQFF. CDR3 sequence (DNA): TGTGCCACCAGGGGGGCACTAGCGCCCTACAATGAGCAGTTCTTC.

The CDR3 loop is CASSHRTSPYNEQFF. The CDR3 DNA is TGTGCCAGTAGCCACCGGACTAGTCCCTACAATGAGCAGTTCTTC. The J gene is TRBJ2-1, the V gene TRBV19; 7 bases fit TRBD2. V gave up 6 bases and J gave up 2 bases; unmatched junction bases: 7. The CDR3 extends over 15 amino acids. Germline CDR1 and CDR2: LNHDA and SQIVND (reference sequence).

There are a few counts of this clonotype. The DNA of the CDR3 is TGTGCCTGGAGTGTATTAGCGGGGTACTACGAGCAGTACTTC. Residues: CAWSVLAGYYEQYF. The gene calls are TRBV30 and TRBJ2-7; TRBD2 matches 8 bases. CDR1 is GTSNPN and CDR2 is SVGIG in the germline V gene (reference sequence). Unmatched junction bases numbered 4, after V lost 0 bases and J lost 3 bases. The CDR3 runs to 14 residues.

This clonotype was seen a few times. The chain combines TRBV7-2 with TRBJ2-7; D not resolved. Trimming stripped 3 bases from V and 0 bases from J, with 12 bases between. The germline V gene encodes CDR1 SGHTA and CDR2 FQGNSA. The CDR3 is 15 residues long. CDR3 in DNA: TGTGCCAGCAGCTTTAGGGCCTTTCACTCCTACGAGCAGTACTTC. This gives the protein CASSFRAFHSYEQYF.

The sample holds a few counts of this clonotype. The V gene is TRBV28, the J gene TRBJ2-1; a weak D match, TRBD2 (6 bases). Per germline, CDR1 MDHEN and CDR2 SYDVKM. The V end was cut by 3 bases, the J end by 4 bases, with 16 bases between. This CDR3 is built from 16 residues. This chain's CDR3 is CASSFGRRGGYNEQFF. The CDR3 DNA sequence: TGTGCCAGCAGTTTCGGAAGGCGGGGTGGGTACAATGAGCAGTTCTTC.

The gene calls are TRBV5-1 and TRBJ2-1; tentative D call: TRBD2 (5 bases). The length of the CDR3 is 15 residues. V dropped 0 bases and J dropped 7 bases, with 14 bases sitting between them. Germline V gives CDR1 SGHRS, CDR2 YFSETQ. The CDR3 loop reads CASSLGAGKMNEQFF. The CDR3 DNA reads TGCGCCAGCAGCTTGGGGGCCGGGAAAATGAATGAGCAGTTCTTC.

This clonotype was seen at least ten times. The rearrangement joins TRBV11-3 to TRBJ2-4, with D perhaps TRBD2 (6 bases). The V end was cut by 6 bases, the J end by 1 base, with 13 bases between. The germline gives CDR1 SGHNT, CDR2 YENEEA. The CDR3 is 15 residues long. DNA for the CDR3: TGTGCCAGCAGACTGGAGGGGATGGCCAAAAACATTCAGTACTTC. It encodes CASRLEGMAKNIQYF.

The V call is TRBV5-1, the J call TRBJ2-1, with 13 positions matching TRBD2. In germline, CDR1 is SGHRS, CDR2 YFSETQ. The CDR3 has 16 amino acids. The J segment lost 10 bases and the V segment lost 1 base, leaving 8 bases of the junction unmatched. DNA for the CDR3: TGCGCCAGCAGCTTGATGACTAGCGGGAGGAGGAACGAGCAGTTCTTC. This codes for CASSLMTSGRRNEQFF.

This clonotype was counted only a few times. The gene calls are TRBV27 and TRBJ2-1, with no clear D. The CDR3 totals 14 residues. The ends were cut back, 8 bases at V and 6 bases at J, with 17 bases in the middle. Germline V gene data show CDR1 as MNHEY and CDR2 as SMNVEV (reference sequence). CDR3 nucleotides: TGTGCCAGCTCAGTTTTCATAGGTGGCAATGAGCAGTTCTTC. Translating gives CASSVFIGGNEQFF.

A few counts support this clonotype. The rearrangement joins TRBV21-1 to TRBJ2-7; TRBD2, the table's D call, lacks a check against the DNA. TRBV21-1 is a pseudogene locus. The CDR3 is made up of 16 amino acids. CDR3 sequence reads: CGSHPGVERSAYEQYV. The CDR3 region has the DNA TGTGGTAGTCACCCAGGTGTGGAACGTTCGGCTTACGAGCAGTACGTC.

About this clonotype itself: In this CDR3 the conserved last residue, phenylalanine or tryptophan, is missing, so a read error is likely. J is TRBJ2-1 and V is TRBV4-3, with 9 bases lining up with TRBD2. V was pared by 1 base and J by 8 bases, with 6 bases of the junction left unmatched. Germline V CDR1 and CDR2: LGHNA, YSLEER. The CDR3 consists of 15 residues. The CDR3 protein is CASSQGPAGGYEQFL. The CDR3 coding sequence is TGCGCCAGCAGCCAAGGCCCAGCGGGAGGATATGAGCAGTTCTTG.

J is TRBJ2-2 and V is TRBV4-3, with D uncertain. This CDR3 region has 14 residues. The V end lost 3 bases, the J end lost 7 bases, and 12 bases lay between the germline ends. Per the germline V gene, CDR1 is LGHNA and CDR2 is YSLEER. The CDR3 DNA is TGCGCCAGCAGCCACCGCCGGGTCCTCGGGGAGCTGTTTTTT. Amino acids: CASSHRRVLGELFF.

This chain uses TRBV29-1 with TRBJ1-2; no firm D call. The CDR3 covers 17 residues. Germline-derived CDR1 and CDR2 are SQVTM and ANQGSEA. The V end was cut by 1 base, the J end by 0 bases, with 18 bases between. The CDR3 protein is CSVEGMGQLPANYGYTF. Here the CDR3 DNA reads TGCAGCGTTGAAGGTATGGGCCAGCTACCAGCTAACTATGGCTACACCTTC.

The count of this clonotype is one. The gene calls are TRBV7-2 and TRBJ2-1; D is uncertain. This CDR3 has 13 residues. Trimming removed 5 bases at V and 10 bases at J, with 15 bases between. Germline loops: CDR1 SGHTA, CDR2 FQGNSA. CDR3 in DNA: TGTGCCAGCAGCATTGGACGTATCTTAGAGCAGTTCTTC. This sequence encodes CASSIGRILEQFF.

There are many counts of this clonotype. The chain joins TRBV7-2 to TRBJ1-1; D is ambiguous. V was trimmed by 2 bases and J by 4 bases, leaving 8 bases between them. The CDR3 loop spans 13 amino acids. CDR1 SGHTA and CDR2 FQGNSA come from the germline V gene. CDR3: CASSLLGVTEAFF. The CDR3 DNA sequence: TGTGCCAGCAGCTTACTCGGGGTCACTGAAGCTTTCTTT. The entire variable domain, with the rest obtained from reference TRBV7-2 and TRBJ1-1, is as follows: GAGVSQSPSNKVTEKGKDVELRCDPISGHTALYWYRQSLGQGLEFLIYFQGNSAPDKSGLPSDRFSAERTGGSVSTLTIQRTQQEDSAVYLCASSLLGVTEAFFGQGTRLTVV.

This clonotype was recorded at least ten times. V is TRBV12-3 or TRBV12-4 and J is TRBJ2-1, with D possibly being TRBD2 (5 bases). The CDR3 length is 14 residues. Trimming took 0 bases from V and 10 from J, leaving 13 bases between them. CDR3 coding DNA: TGTGCCAGCAGTTTAGCGCACGGCCCGGGAGAGCAGTTCTTC. Translation gives CASSLAHGPGEQFF.

This clonotype was detected ten times or more. V is TRBV29-1 and J is TRBJ2-1, with TRBD2 matching over 12 bases. Trimming took 4 bases from V and 2 from J; bases not matched to a gene: 0. Per the germline V gene, CDR1 is SQVTM and CDR2 is ANQGSEA. The CDR3 length is 14 residues. CDR3 bases: TGCAGCGTTGGGACTAGCGGGACCTACAATGAGCAGTTCTTC. As protein: CSVGTSGTYNEQFF.

In its sample, this clonotype was seen many times. V gene TRBV11-1 combines with J gene TRBJ2-3; 8 nucleotides match TRBD2. The CDR3 spans 19 residues. Looked up from germline, CDR1 is SGHAT and CDR2 is FQDESV (reference sequence). The V gene end was trimmed by 6 bases and the J gene end by 2 bases; junction bases not matched to a gene: 19. The CDR3 DNA reads TGTGCCAGCAGTCCTCCCCTCGGCGGGGGGCGAGATCCCACAGATACGCAGTATTTT. This translates into CASSPPLGGGRDPTDTQYF.

This clonotype was seen only a few times. The chain couples TRBV10-3 to TRBJ2-5, with D possibly matching TRBD2 (5 bases). This CDR3 region has 13 residues. Germline-derived CDR1 and CDR2 are ENHRY and SYGVKD. With 3 bases removed from V and 7 bases from J, the gap between germline ends came to 12 bases. CDR3 sequence (DNA): TGTGCCATCAGTGACCAGGACTCGGGGACCCAGTACTTC. Amino acids: CAISDQDSGTQYF.

This clonotype was counted a few times. V and J are TRBV9 and TRBJ1-3; maybe TRBD1 (5 bases). CDR1 SGDLS and CDR2 YYNGEE come from the germline V gene. The V end lost 3 bases, the J end lost 3 bases, and 16 bases lay between the germline ends. The CDR3 contains 16 residues. The CDR3 region is CASSGGGDALGNTIYF. For the CDR3, the DNA is TGTGCCAGCAGCGGGGGAGGGGACGCCCTTGGAAACACCATATATTTT.

This clonotype came up a few times. J is TRBJ2-7 and V is TRBV7-2, with 7 bases lining up with TRBD2. Germline V gives CDR1 SGHTA, CDR2 FQGNSA. After removal of 5 bases from V and 7 bases from J, the junction contained 8 bases not matched to a gene. This CDR3 contains 13 residues. CDR3 amino acids: CASSPRLAREQYF. The CDR3 coding sequence is TGTGCCAGCAGCCCTCGACTAGCTCGGGAGCAGTACTTC.

This clonotype was observed a handful of times. The chain's CDR3 is CASSIFRDRGRNYGYTF. As DNA, the CDR3 is TGTGCCAGCAGCATCTTCCGGGACAGGGGGCGAAACTATGGCTACACCTTC. The V call is TRBV21-1, the J call TRBJ1-2; TRBD1 is the table's D call and was not checked against the DNA. TRBV21-1 is annotated as a pseudogene. There are 17 residues in the CDR3.